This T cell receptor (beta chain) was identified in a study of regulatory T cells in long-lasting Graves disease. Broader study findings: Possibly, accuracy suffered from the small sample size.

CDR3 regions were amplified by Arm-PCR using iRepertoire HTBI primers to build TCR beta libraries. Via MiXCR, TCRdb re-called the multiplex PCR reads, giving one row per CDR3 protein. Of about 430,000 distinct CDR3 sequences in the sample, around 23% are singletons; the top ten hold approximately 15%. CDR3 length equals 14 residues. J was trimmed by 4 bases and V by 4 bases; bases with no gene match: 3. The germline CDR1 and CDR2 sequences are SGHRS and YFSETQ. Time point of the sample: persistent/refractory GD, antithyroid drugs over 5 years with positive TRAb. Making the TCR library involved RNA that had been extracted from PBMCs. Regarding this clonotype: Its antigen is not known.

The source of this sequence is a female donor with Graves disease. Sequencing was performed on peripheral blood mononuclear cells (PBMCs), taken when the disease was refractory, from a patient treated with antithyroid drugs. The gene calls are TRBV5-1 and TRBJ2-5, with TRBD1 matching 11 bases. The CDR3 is CASSVGTGGETQYF. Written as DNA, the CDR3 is TGCGCCAGCAGCGTGGGGACAGGGGGAGAGACCCAGTACTTC.